This passage covers 11 T cell receptor beta chains from one sample sequenced in a study of T cells in tuberculosis. Profiled with immunoSEQ multiplex PCR; TCRdb holds only in-frame clones, not every one. The table includes under 40,000 clones, approximately 93% detected once. Time point meaning: new active TB diagnosis, blood taken before or within 7 days of starting treatment. The specimen comprised PBMCs, sampled at tuberculosis diagnosis. The source is an adult with tuberculosis.

The chain carries TRBV5-1 and TRBJ1-2; 7 bases line up with TRBD1. The germline gives CDR1 SGHRS, CDR2 YFSETQ. The CDR3 covers 13 residues. V was pared by 5 bases and J by 6 bases, with 7 bases of the junction left unmatched. The CDR3 spells CASRETGVDGYTF. In DNA, the CDR3 is TGCGCCAGCAGGGAAACAGGGGTCGATGGCTACACCTTC.

The chain recombines TRBV18 with TRBJ1-3, with a possible D match to TRBD1 (6 bases). CDR1 is KGHSH, CDR2 LQKENI, per germline. The V end was cut by 3 bases, the J end by 5 bases, with 17 bases between. The CDR3 contains 16 residues. This chain's CDR3 is CASSPQRGTTRNTIYF. CDR3 nucleotides: TGTGCCAGCTCACCGCAAAGGGGGACTACAAGAAACACCATATATTTT.

The rearrangement joins TRBV7-2 to TRBJ2-7, with 10 positions matching TRBD2. The CDR3 extends over 15 amino acids. V was pared by 5 bases and J by 3 bases, with 7 bases of the junction left unmatched. From germline, CDR1 is SGHTA and CDR2 FQGNSA. The CDR3 protein is CASSPQRGGHYEQYF. In DNA, the CDR3 is TGTGCCAGCAGCCCTCAGCGGGGGGGCCACTACGAGCAGTACTTC.

The chain links TRBV30 to TRBJ1-2, with TRBD1 matching 8 bases. Germline V gives CDR1 GTSNPN, CDR2 SVGIG (reference sequence). The CDR3 is made up of 14 amino acids. V shed 7 bases, J shed 0 bases, and the junction held 7 bases outside the gene matches. The CDR3, as DNA: TGTGCCTTAAGTCAGGGGGCCTCTAACTATGGCTACACCTTC. This codes for CALSQGASNYGYTF.

The chain is built from TRBV2 and TRBJ1-2, with TRBD1 identical over 7 bases. Looked up from germline, CDR1 is SNHLY and CDR2 is FYNNEI. After removal of 6 bases from V and 0 bases from J, the junction contained 1 base not matched to a gene. The CDR3 is 13 amino acids. The chain's CDR3 is CASSRGANYGYTF. The CDR3 DNA sequence: TGTGCCAGCAGCAGGGGGGCTAACTATGGCTACACCTTC.

The chain links TRBV6-6 to TRBJ1-5; perhaps TRBD1 as D (5 bases). V was shortened by 5 bases and J by 7 bases, with 12 bases between the two germline ends. The germline CDR1 and CDR2 sequences are MNHNY and SVGAGI (reference sequence). The CDR3 loop spans 13 amino acids. In nucleotides, the CDR3 is TGTGCCAGCAGTGCAGGGTCGGAACAGCCCCAGCATTTT. This codes for CASSAGSEQPQHF.

The chain combines TRBV2 with TRBJ1-2, with 7 bases lining up with TRBD1. CDR1 is SNHLY and CDR2 is FYNNEI in the germline V gene. This CDR3 spans 17 amino acids. Trimming took 7 bases from V and 4 from J; bases not matched to a gene: 18. CDR3 protein: CASTLNAARGQVYGYTF. The CDR3 DNA is TGTGCCAGCACTCTGAACGCGGCGAGGGGGCAGGTCTATGGCTACACCTTC.

The chain carries TRBV6-1 and TRBJ1-4; 8 nucleotides match TRBD1. The CDR3 sequence is 14 residues long. V lost 9 bases, J lost 7 bases, and 10 bases stayed unmatched. The V gene's germline CDR1 is MNHNS and CDR2 SASEGT. CDR3 sequence reads: CASEPGGLGEKLFF. The CDR3 DNA reads TGTGCCAGTGAGCCAGGGGGCTTGGGTGAAAAACTGTTTTTT.

CDR3 sequence (DNA): TGTGCCAGCAGCTTAGCCCGCGGGGGGAATGGCTACACCTTC. It codes for CASSLARGGNGYTF. The chain couples TRBV7-9 to TRBJ1-2, with D possibly matching TRBD1 (5 bases). The CDR3 extends over 14 amino acids. The V gene's germline CDR1 is SEHNR and CDR2 FQNEAQ (reference sequence). The V and J ends lost 0 bases and 6 bases respectively, with 11 bases between them.

This sequence joins TRBV5-1 and TRBJ1-6, with D possibly matching TRBD1 (6 bases). CDR3 size: 20 residues. Looked up from germline, CDR1 is SGHRS and CDR2 is YFSETQ. V lost 0 bases, J lost 0 bases, and 19 bases lay in between. CDR3 protein: CASSLAPVLQGSSYNSPLHF. CDR3 coding DNA: TGCGCCAGCAGCTTGGCCCCGGTCTTACAGGGTAGCTCCTATAATTCACCCCTCCACTTT.

The chain is built from TRBV6-4 and TRBJ1-1; D perhaps matches TRBD1 (5 bases). Germline loops: CDR1 MRHNA, CDR2 SNTAGT. V was cut by 7 bases and J by 5 bases, with 23 bases left in between. This CDR3 comprises 16 residues. CDR3 protein: CASTPGGGGVGTEAFF. The DNA of the CDR3 is TGTGCCAGCACCCCGGGGGGGGGTGGCGTCGGGACTGAAGCTTTCTTT.